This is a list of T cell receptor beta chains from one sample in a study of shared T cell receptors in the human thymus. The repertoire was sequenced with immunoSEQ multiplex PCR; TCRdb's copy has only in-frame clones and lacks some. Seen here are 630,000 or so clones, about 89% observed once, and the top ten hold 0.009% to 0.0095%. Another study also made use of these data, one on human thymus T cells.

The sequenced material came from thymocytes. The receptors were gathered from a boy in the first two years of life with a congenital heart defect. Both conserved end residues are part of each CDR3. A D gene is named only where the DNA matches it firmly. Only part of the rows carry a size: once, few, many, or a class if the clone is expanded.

TGTGCCAGCAGCTACTCCGACAGAGTACAAGAGACCCAGTACTTC	CASSYSDRVQETQYF	-	TRBJ2-5	TRBV7-9	-
TGCGCCAGCAGCTTAACTTCAGGGACAGGGGCCTGTACTGAAGCTTTCTTT	CASSLTSGTGACTEAFF	TRBD1	TRBJ1-1	TRBV5-1	-
TGTGCCAGTAGTTTAAGACAGGGCAGAACCACCGACAATGAGCAGTTCTTC	CASSLRQGRTTDNEQFF	TRBD1	TRBJ2-1	TRBV19	-
TGTGCCAGCGCTAGTCTCGACGAGCAGTACTTC	CASASLDEQYF	-	TRBJ2-7	TRBV7-6	-
TGTGCCAGCAGCTGGCTGACTAGCGGGCTTTACAATGAGCAGTTCTTC	CASSWLTSGLYNEQFF	TRBD2	TRBJ2-1	TRBV5-4	few
TGTGCTAGTGGTTTGGTACGTCCCACTAGCGGGAGATCGGATACGCAGTATTTT	CASGLVRPTSGRSDTQYF	TRBD2	TRBJ2-3	TRBV12-5	-
TGTGCCTGGAGTCCACAGGGCCGGGATTCACCCCTCCACTTT	CAWSPQGRDSPLHF	-	TRBJ1-6	TRBV30	-
TGTGCCAGCAGCTTGGCAGAGGGTTTCAGCACCGGGGAGCTGTTTTTT	CASSLAEGFSTGELFF	-	TRBJ2-2	TRBV5-6	-
TGTGCCAGCAGTCCTACTCGGGACAGCAAAAACACCGGGGAGCTGTTTTTT	CASSPTRDSKNTGELFF	TRBD1	TRBJ2-2	TRBV28	-
TGTGCCGGAAGCCGGGGGAGGTCCTATGGCTACACCTTC	CAGSRGRSYGYTF	-	TRBJ1-2	TRBV7-2	once
TGTGCCAGTAGTACCCGGATCCTGGGGGACAGGGGGCTCGGTCAGCCCCAGCATTTT	CASSTRILGDRGLGQPQHF	TRBD1	TRBJ1-5	TRBV19	-
TGTGCCAGTAGAACAGAAGCTTCAACTAATGAAAAACTGTTTTTT	CASRTEASTNEKLFF	-	TRBJ1-4	TRBV19	-
TGTGCCAGCAGTTACGTCCGGACTTATTTCACTGAAGCTTTCTTT	CASSYVRTYFTEAFF	-	TRBJ1-1	TRBV6-5	-
TGTGCCAGCATCAGACAGATCCAAGAGACCCAGTACTTC	CASIRQIQETQYF	-	TRBJ2-5	TRBV2	-
TGTGCCAGCATTCCACCGGAGGGGACAGAGTCCACAGATACGCAGTATTTT	CASIPPEGTESTDTQYF	-	TRBJ2-3	TRBV27	-
TGTGCCAGCAGTTCCGGGACTATAGCCGCCTACAATGAGCAGTTCTTC	CASSSGTIAAYNEQFF	TRBD2	TRBJ2-1	TRBV2	-
TGCGCCAGCAGCCAAGATCGGACAGGGAGCTATGGCTACACCTTC	CASSQDRTGSYGYTF	TRBD1	TRBJ1-2	TRBV4-3	-
TGTGCCAGCTCACCAATAGCGGGAGATGGAGATGGGTCCTACGAGCAGTACTTC	CASSPIAGDGDGSYEQYF	TRBD2	TRBJ2-7	TRBV18	-
TGCGCCAGCAGCCAAGGGACTAGCGTCTTCCCCTACAATGAGCAGTTCTTC	CASSQGTSVFPYNEQFF	TRBD2	TRBJ2-1	TRBV4-3	few
TGTGCCAGCAGCTTTTACCCAGACAGGGGAGGTCGGAACACTGAAGCTTTCTTT	CASSFYPDRGGRNTEAFF	TRBD1	TRBJ1-1	TRBV28	-
TGCGCCAGCAGCCCGACTAGCGGGAGGGTCACTGGCTCCTACGAGCAGTACTTC	CASSPTSGRVTGSYEQYF	TRBD2	TRBJ2-7	TRBV4-1	-
TGTGCCAGTAGTATCCGGGGACAGGGGGCAGCTTTCTTT	CASSIRGQGAAFF	TRBD1	TRBJ1-1	TRBV19	-
TGCGCCAGCAGCCAATGGACCACCGGGGACTACGAGCAGTACTTC	CASSQWTTGDYEQYF	-	TRBJ2-7	TRBV4-3	-
TGTGCCAGCAGTTTATTCGGACAGCCTTTAAGCTATGGCTACACCTTC	CASSLFGQPLSYGYTF	-	TRBJ1-2	TRBV28	once
TGTGCCAGCAGCCCTCCACCGAATAGGGGCAGATATGGCTACACCTTC	CASSPPPNRGRYGYTF	-	TRBJ1-2	TRBV7-2	-
TGTGCCAGCAAAGGGGTGGGTCAGCCCCAGCATTTT	CASKGVGQPQHF	-	TRBJ1-5	TRBV28	-
TGCGCCAGCAGTCAAGAAAGACTAGCGGGAGTGTACGAGCAGTACTTC	CASSQERLAGVYEQYF	TRBD2	TRBJ2-7	TRBV4-3	-
TGTGCCAGCAGCTCATCCACAGATACGCAGTATTTT	CASSSSTDTQYF	-	TRBJ2-3	TRBV7-2	few